This T cell receptor (beta chain) was identified in a study of cytomegalovirus exposure and HLA in healthy donors. Study observations and caveats: An analysis that came later showed most CMV-associated TCR beta chains appearing HLA-restricted. Both high specificity and high sensitivity reportedly marked the classifier's diagnosis of cytomegalovirus status.

PCR was performed using 60 Vbeta and 13 Jbeta primers. Assay: immunoSEQ multiplex PCR; the TCRdb copy retains only in-frame clones and omits some. The table has under 150,000 clones, roughly a tenth seen once. This clone was picked up a small number of times. The antigen is unknown. V was shortened by 0 bases and J by 4 bases, with 7 bases between the two germline ends. Looked up from germline, CDR1 is SGHDT and CDR2 is YYEEEE. The CDR3 length is 13 residues. The sequenced sample was PBMCs. This chain connects TRBV5-6 to TRBJ1-2, with D perhaps TRBD1 (5 bases). This TCR was sampled from a male donor in good health and CMV-seronegative. The CDR3 loop reads CASSLEQAYGYTF. The CDR3 region has the DNA TGTGCCAGCAGCTTGGAACAGGCCTATGGCTACACCTTC.